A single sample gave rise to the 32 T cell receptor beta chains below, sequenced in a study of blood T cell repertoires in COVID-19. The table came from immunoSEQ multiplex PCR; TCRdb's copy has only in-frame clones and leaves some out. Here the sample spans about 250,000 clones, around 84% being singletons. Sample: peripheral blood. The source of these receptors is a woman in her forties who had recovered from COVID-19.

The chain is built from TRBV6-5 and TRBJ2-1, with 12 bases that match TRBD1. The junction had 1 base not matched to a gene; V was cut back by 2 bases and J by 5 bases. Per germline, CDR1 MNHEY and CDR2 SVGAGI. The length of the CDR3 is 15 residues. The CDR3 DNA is TGTGCCAGCAGTTACGGGACAGGGGGCAACAATGAGCAGTTCTTC. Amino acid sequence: CASSYGTGGNNEQFF.

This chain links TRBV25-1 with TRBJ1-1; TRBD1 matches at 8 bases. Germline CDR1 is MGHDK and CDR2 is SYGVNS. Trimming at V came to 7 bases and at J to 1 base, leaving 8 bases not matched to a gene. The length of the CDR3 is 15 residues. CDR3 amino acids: CASMRWTGRNTEAFF. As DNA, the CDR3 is TGTGCCAGCATGAGGTGGACAGGGAGGAACACTGAAGCTTTCTTT.

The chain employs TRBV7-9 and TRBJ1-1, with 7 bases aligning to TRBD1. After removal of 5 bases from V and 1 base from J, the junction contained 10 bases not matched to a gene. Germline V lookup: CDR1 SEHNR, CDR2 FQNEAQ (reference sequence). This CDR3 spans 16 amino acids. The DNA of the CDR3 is TGTGCCAGCAGCAGAGGAGGGGACAGTTGGAACACTGAAGCTTTCTTT. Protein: CASSRGGDSWNTEAFF.

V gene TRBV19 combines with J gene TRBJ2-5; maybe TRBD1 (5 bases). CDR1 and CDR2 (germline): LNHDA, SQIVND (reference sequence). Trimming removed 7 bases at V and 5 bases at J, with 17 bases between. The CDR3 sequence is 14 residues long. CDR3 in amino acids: CASTPPGQVETQYF. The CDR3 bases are TGTGCCAGTACCCCCCCAGGGCAGGTGGAGACCCAGTACTTC.

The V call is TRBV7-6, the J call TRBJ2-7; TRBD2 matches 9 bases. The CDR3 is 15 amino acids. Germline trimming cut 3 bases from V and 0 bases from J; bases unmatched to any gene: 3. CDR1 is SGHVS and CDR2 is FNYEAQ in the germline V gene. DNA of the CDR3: TGTGCCAGCAGCTTTAGCGGGGGCCTCTCCTACGAGCAGTACTTC. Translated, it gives CASSFSGGLSYEQYF. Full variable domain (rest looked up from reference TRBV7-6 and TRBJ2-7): GAGVSQSPRYKVTKRGQDVALRCDPISGHVSLYWYRQALGQGPEFLTYFNYEAQQDKSGLPNDRFSAERPEGSISTLTIQRTEQRDSAMYRCASSFSGGLSYEQYFGPGTRLTVT.

The CDR3 DNA reads TGTGCCAGCACCTCAGGACAGGGGGTTTCGAAAGCTTTCTTT. Amino acids: CASTSGQGVSKAFF. The genes are TRBV28 and TRBJ1-1, with 10 positions matching TRBD1. Germline V gene data show CDR1 as MDHEN and CDR2 as SYDVKM. The CDR3 is 14 amino acids. The V and J ends lost 7 bases and 9 bases, in that order; junction bases with no gene match: 11.

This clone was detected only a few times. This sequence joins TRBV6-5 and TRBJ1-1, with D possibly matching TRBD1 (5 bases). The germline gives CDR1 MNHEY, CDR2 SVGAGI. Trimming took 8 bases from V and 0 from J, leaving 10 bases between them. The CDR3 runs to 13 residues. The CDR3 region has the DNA TGTGCCAGCGTAAGGGACTTGAACACTGAAGCTTTCTTT. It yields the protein CASVRDLNTEAFF.

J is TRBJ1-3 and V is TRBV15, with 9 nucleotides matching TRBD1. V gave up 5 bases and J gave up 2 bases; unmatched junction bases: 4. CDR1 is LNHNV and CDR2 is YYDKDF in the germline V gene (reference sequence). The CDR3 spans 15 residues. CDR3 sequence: CATSRNRGPGNTIYF. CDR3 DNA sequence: TGTGCCACCAGCCGCAACAGGGGGCCTGGAAACACCATATATTTT.

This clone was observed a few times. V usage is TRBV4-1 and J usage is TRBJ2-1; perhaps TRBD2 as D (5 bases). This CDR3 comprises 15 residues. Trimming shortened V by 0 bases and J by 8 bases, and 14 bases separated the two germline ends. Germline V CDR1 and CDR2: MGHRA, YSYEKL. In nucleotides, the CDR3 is TGCGCCAGCAGCCAAGATCGGGGTCAAATGGATGAGCAGTTCTTC. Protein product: CASSQDRGQMDEQFF.

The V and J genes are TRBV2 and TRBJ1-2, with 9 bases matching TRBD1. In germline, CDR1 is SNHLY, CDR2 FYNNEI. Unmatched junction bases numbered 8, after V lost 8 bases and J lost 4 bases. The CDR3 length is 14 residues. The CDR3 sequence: CASGWTGDGYGYTF. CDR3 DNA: TGTGCCAGCGGGTGGACAGGGGACGGCTATGGCTACACCTTC.

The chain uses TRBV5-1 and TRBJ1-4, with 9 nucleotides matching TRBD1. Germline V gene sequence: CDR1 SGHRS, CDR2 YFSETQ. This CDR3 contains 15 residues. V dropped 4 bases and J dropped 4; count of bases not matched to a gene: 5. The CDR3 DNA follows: TGCGCCAGCAGCGGGATGGGACAGGGTAATGAAAAACTGTTTTTT. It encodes CASSGMGQGNEKLFF.

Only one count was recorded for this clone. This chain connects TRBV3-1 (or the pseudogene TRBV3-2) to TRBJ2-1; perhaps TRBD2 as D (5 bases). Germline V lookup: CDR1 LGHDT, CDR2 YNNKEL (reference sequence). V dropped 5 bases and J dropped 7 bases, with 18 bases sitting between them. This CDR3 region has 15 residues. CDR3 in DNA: TGTGCCAGCAGCGGAGGCCGGGCCTTTAGAAATGAGCAGTTCTTC. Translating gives CASSGGRAFRNEQFF.

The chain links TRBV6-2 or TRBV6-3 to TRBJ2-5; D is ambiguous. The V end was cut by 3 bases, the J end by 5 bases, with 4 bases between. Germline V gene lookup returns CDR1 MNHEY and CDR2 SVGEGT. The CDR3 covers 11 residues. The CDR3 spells CASSYLETQYF. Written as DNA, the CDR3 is TGTGCCAGCAGTTATCTGGAGACCCAGTACTTC.

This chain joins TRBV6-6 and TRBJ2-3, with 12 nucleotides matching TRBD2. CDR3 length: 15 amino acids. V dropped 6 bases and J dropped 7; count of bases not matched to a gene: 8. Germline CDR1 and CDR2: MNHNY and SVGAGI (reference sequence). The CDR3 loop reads CASRRTSGEPNTQYF. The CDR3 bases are TGTGCCAGCAGAAGGACTAGCGGGGAGCCTAATACGCAGTATTTT.

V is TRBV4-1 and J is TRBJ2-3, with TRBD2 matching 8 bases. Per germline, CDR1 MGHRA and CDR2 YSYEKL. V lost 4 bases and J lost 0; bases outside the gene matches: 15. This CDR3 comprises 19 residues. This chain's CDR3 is CASSPQDGGASGSTDTQYF. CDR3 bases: TGCGCCAGCAGCCCACAAGATGGCGGGGCTAGCGGGAGCACAGATACGCAGTATTTT.

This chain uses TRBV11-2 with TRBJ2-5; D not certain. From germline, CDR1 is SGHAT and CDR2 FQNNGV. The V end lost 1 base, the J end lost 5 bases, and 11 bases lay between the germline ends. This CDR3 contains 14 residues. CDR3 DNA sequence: TGTGCCAGCAGCTTAGCAGGCCGCCAGGAGACCCAGTACTTC. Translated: CASSLAGRQETQYF.

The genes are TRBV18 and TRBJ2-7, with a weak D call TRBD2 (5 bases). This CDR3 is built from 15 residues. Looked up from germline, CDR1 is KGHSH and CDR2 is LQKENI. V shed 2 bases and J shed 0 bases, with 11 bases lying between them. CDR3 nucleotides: TGTGCCAGCTCACCAGTCAGCGGAAGCTCCTACGAGCAGTACTTC. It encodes CASSPVSGSSYEQYF.

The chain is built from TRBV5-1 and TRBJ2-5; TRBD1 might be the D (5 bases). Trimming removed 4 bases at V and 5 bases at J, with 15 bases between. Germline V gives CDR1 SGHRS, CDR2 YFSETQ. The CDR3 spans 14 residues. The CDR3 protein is CASSLVGPGETQYF. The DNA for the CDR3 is TGCGCCAGCAGCCTGGTAGGGCCAGGGGAGACCCAGTACTTC.

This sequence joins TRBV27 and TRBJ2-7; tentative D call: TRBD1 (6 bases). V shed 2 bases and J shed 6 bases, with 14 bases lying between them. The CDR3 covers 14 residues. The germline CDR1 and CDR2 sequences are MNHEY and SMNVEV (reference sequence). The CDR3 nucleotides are TGTGCCAGCAGTTTAAGGGCCCGGACAGTCGAGCAGTACTTC. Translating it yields CASSLRARTVEQYF.

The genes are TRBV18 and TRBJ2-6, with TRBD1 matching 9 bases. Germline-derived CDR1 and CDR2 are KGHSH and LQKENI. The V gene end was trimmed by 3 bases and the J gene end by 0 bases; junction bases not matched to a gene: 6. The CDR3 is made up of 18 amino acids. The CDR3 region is CASSPRGQGYSGANVLTF. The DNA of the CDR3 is TGTGCCAGCTCACCCCGGGGACAGGGTTACTCTGGGGCCAACGTCCTGACTTTC.

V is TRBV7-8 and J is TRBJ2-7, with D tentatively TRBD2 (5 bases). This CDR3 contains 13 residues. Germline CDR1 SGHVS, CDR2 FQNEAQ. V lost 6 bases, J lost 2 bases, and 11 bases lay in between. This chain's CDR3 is CASSRTATYEQYF. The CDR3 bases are TGTGCCAGCAGTAGGACTGCTACCTACGAGCAGTACTTC. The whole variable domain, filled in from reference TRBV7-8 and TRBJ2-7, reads GAGVSQSPRYKVAKRGQDVALRCDPISGHVSLFWYQQALGQGPEFLTYFQNEAQLDKSGLPSDRFFAERPEGSVSTLKIQRTQQEDSAVYLCASSRTATYEQYFGPGTRLTVT.

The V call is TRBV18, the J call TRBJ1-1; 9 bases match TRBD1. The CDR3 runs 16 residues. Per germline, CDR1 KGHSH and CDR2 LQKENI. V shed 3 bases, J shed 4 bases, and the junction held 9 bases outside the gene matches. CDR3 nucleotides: TGTGCCAGCTCACCGAGTGACAGGGGGGTCGGCACTGAAGCTTTCTTT. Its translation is CASSPSDRGVGTEAFF.

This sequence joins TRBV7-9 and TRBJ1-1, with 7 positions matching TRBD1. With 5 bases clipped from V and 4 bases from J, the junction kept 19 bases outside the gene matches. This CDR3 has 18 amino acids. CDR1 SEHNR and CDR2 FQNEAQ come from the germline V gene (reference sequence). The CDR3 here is CASSPYDGQDRRTTEAFF. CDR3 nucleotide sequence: TGTGCCAGCAGCCCCTACGATGGACAGGACCGACGCACCACTGAAGCTTTCTTT. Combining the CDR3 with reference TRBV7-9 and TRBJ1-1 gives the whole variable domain DTGVSQNPRHKITKRGQNVTFRCDPISEHNRLYWYRQTLGQGPEFLTYFQNEAQLEKSRLLSDRFSAERPKGSFSTLEIQRTEQGDSAMYLCASSPYDGQDRRTTEAFFGQGTRLTVV.

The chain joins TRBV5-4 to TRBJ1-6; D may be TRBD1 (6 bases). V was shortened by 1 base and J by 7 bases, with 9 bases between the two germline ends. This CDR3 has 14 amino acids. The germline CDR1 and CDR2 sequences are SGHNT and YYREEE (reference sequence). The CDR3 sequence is CASSLTGMNSPLHF. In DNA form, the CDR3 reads TGTGCCAGCAGCTTGACAGGGATGAATTCACCCCTCCACTTT.

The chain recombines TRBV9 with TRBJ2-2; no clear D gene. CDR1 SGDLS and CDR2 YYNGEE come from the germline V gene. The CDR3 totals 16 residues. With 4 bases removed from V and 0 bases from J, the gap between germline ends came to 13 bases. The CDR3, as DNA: TGTGCCAGCAGCCGAACACCGTTCGCGAACACCGGGGAGCTGTTTTTT. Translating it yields CASSRTPFANTGELFF.

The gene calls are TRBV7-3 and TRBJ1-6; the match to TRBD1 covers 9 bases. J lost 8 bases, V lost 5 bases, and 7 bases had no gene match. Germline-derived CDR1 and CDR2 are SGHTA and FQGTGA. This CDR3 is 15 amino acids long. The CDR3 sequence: CASSLRTGVDSPLHF. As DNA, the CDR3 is TGTGCCAGCAGCCTAAGGACAGGGGTTGATTCACCCCTCCACTTT.

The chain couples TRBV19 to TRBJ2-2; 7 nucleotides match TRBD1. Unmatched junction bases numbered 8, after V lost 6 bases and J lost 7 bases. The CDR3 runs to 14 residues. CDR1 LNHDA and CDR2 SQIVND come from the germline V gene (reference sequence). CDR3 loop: CASSNRGRDGELFF. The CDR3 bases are TGTGCCAGTAGCAACAGGGGACGGGACGGGGAGCTGTTTTTT.

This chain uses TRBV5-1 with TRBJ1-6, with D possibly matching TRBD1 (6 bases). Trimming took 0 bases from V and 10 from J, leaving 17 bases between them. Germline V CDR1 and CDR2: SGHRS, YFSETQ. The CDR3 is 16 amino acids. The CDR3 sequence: CASSLGVSRGESPLHF. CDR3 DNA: TGCGCCAGCAGCTTGGGGGTTTCCAGGGGCGAATCACCCCTCCACTTT.

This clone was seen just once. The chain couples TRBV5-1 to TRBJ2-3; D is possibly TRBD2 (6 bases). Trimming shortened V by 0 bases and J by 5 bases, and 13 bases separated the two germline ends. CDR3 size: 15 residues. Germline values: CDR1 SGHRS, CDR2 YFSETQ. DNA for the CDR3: TGCGCCAGCAGCTTGGTAGGGGAGGTAGGAGATACGCAGTATTTT. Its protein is CASSLVGEVGDTQYF. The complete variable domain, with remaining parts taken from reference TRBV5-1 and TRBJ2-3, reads KAGVTQTPRYLIKTRGQQVTLSCSPISGHRSVSWYQQTPGQGLQFLFEYFSETQRNKGNFPGRFSGRQFSNSRSEMNVSTLELGDSALYLCASSLVGEVGDTQYFGPGTRLTVL.

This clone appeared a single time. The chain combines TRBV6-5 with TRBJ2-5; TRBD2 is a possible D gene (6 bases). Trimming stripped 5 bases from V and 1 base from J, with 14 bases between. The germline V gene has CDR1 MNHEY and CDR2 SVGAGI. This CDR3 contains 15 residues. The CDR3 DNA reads TGTGCCAGCAGTAAATCCGGGACTCGCCAAGAGACCCAGTACTTC. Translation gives CASSKSGTRQETQYF.

CDR3 loop: CASSPPYMGRFTDTQYF. In DNA form, the CDR3 reads TGTGCCAGCAGTCCCCCCTATATGGGCAGATTCACAGATACGCAGTATTTT. The chain combines TRBV3-1 (or the pseudogene TRBV3-2) with TRBJ2-3, with D unresolved. The V and J ends lost 6 bases and 2 bases respectively, with 21 bases between them. CDR1 LGHDT and CDR2 YNNKEL come from the germline V gene (reference sequence). The CDR3 consists of 17 residues.

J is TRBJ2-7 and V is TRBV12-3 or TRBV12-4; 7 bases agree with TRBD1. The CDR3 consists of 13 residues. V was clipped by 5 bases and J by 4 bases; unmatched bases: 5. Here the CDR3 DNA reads TGTGCCAGCAGTCGAGGGGGCGCTTACGAGCAGTACTTC. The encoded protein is CASSRGGAYEQYF.